The sequence of this TCR beta chain was determined in a study of vaccination and CD4 T cells after COVID-19. As for this clonotype: Its antigen is undetermined.

As to treatment: roughly 11-day PBMC culture with coronavirus spike peptide pools or control peptides (ViraFEST assay). Researchers reported culturing approximately 2 million PBMCs per well with around 10 IU/ml IL-2 and about 9.2 ug/ml peptide pools. The CDR3 is made up of 15 amino acids. Trimming at V came to 5 bases and at J to 1 base, leaving 6 bases not matched to a gene. Germline loops: CDR1 LNHDA, CDR2 SQIVND (reference sequence). Cultured CD4+ T cell DNA underwent sequencing with the Oncomine TCR Beta short-read assay. Investigators obtained genomic DNA by extraction from cultured CD4+ T cells. TCRdb analysed the PCR reads with MiXCR anew, one entry per CDR3 protein. The sample has more than 13,000 distinct CDR3 sequences, approximately 30% seen once.

The specimen was cultured CD4+ T cells from blood. The receptor's source is a human donor with COVID-19. The chain recombines TRBV19 with TRBJ2-7, with 9 bases fitting TRBD2. The CDR3 DNA follows: TGTGCCAGTAGTCTCAAGACTAGCGGTTCCTACGAGCAGTACTTC. Amino acids: CASSLKTSGSYEQYF.